One and the same sample provided the 11 T cell receptor beta chains below, sequenced in a study of CD8+CD57+ T cells in acquired aplastic anemia. Profiling of TCR beta VDJ combinations and CDR3 sequences used genomic DNA as template. A single record per CDR3 protein comes from TCRdb applying MiXCR to the reads. The sample comprises some 140,000 distinct CDR3 sequences, less than 45% of which are singletons, and roughly 8.1% rests with the top ten. Material for sequencing was sorted CD4+, CD8+, or CD8+CD57+ T cells (not recorded which) from PBMCs. All receptors come from a human donor in good health, serving as a control.

This clonotype was detected ten times or more. The chain couples TRBV5-1 to TRBJ1-5, with 11 bases that match TRBD1. This CDR3 has 17 residues. J was trimmed by 6 bases and V by 4 bases; bases with no gene match: 12. In germline, CDR1 is SGHRS, CDR2 YFSETQ. CDR3 DNA sequence: TGCGCCAGCAGCCCAACATTTGGGACAGGGGGGGCTCAGCCCCAGCATTTT. Encoded protein: CASSPTFGTGGAQPQHF.

This clonotype appeared many times. The chain joins TRBV5-1 to TRBJ1-2, with 8 bases lining up with TRBD1. V trimming: 5 bases; J trimming: 6 bases; junction bases outside the gene matches: 3. Germline V lookup: CDR1 SGHRS, CDR2 YFSETQ. The CDR3 extends over 12 amino acids. CDR3 coding DNA: TGCGCCAGCAGGGACAGGGTGGATGGCTACACCTTC. This codes for CASRDRVDGYTF.

The rearrangement links TRBV24-1 to TRBJ2-3; TRBD1 aligns across 7 bases. Germline V gene lookup returns CDR1 KGHDR and CDR2 SFDVKD. The CDR3 contains 14 residues. V shed 12 bases and J 2 bases; nucleotides not matched to a gene: 10. The CDR3 bases are TGTGCCGTCGCACGGACAGGCTACACAGATACGCAGTATTTT. This sequence encodes CAVARTGYTDTQYF.

The V call is TRBV19, the J call TRBJ2-7; D is unresolved. The CDR3 runs to 13 residues. The germline V gene has CDR1 LNHDA and CDR2 SQIVND (reference sequence). The germline V and J ends were trimmed by 3 bases and 0 bases, with 6 bases remaining between them. The CDR3 DNA reads as TGTGCCAGTAGTATGAGCCCCTCCTACGAGCAGTACTTC. Protein sequence: CASSMSPSYEQYF.

The chain uses TRBV3-1 and TRBJ2-3; D ambiguous. With 2 bases removed from V and 3 bases from J, the gap between germline ends came to 12 bases. CDR1 and CDR2 (germline): LGHDT, YNNKEL (reference sequence). The CDR3 is 15 amino acids. Here the CDR3 reads CASSQLLPKTDTQYF. In DNA, the CDR3 is TGTGCCAGCAGCCAACTACTTCCCAAGACAGATACGCAGTATTTT.

This chain links TRBV5-1 with TRBJ2-1, with 10 bases fitting TRBD1. The CDR3 runs 14 residues. After removal of 4 bases from V and 10 bases from J, the junction contained 8 bases not matched to a gene. Germline V gene lookup returns CDR1 SGHRS and CDR2 YFSETQ. CDR3 region: CASSPGQGTREQFF. The CDR3 DNA follows: TGCGCCAGCAGCCCGGGACAGGGGACAAGGGAGCAGTTCTTC.

The V gene is TRBV19, the J gene TRBJ1-1; a possible D gene is TRBD1 (5 bases). This CDR3 has 15 amino acids. Germline lookup yields CDR1 LNHDA and CDR2 SQIVND (reference sequence). The germline V and J ends were trimmed by 5 bases and 1 base, with 14 bases remaining between them. This chain's CDR3 is CASSPIGTANTEAFF. The CDR3 nucleotides are TGTGCCAGTAGTCCCATCGGGACGGCGAACACTGAAGCTTTCTTT.

Regarding this clonotype: One end of the junction does not line up with germline, which may come from a read error. The rearrangement joins TRBV24-1 to TRBJ2-1, with D maybe TRBD1 (6 bases). CDR1 is KGHDR and CDR2 is SFDVKD in the germline V gene. The CDR3 totals 14 residues. CDR3: CASSPRTAINEQFF. CDR3 DNA sequence: TGTGCCAGCAGTCCCCGGACAGCCATCAATGAGCAGTTCTTC.

This clonotype was recorded many times. This chain links TRBV9 with TRBJ2-7; D uncertain. CDR3 length equals 18 residues. Germline V gene lookup returns CDR1 SGDLS and CDR2 YYNGEE. CDR3 nucleotide sequence: TGTGCGGGGTATTTCTGGATCGTGGGGATCCAGAGCTCCTACGAGCAGTACTTC. This gives the protein CAGYFWIVGIQSSYEQYF.

This clonotype came up once. A much larger clone lies a single base off, so this may be a read error. The chain couples TRBV3-1 to TRBJ1-2; D is possibly TRBD1 (5 bases). The CDR3 extends over 13 amino acids. CDR1 is LGHDT and CDR2 is YNNKEL in the germline V gene (reference sequence). The CDR3 reads CASSQEAGSGHTF. DNA for the CDR3: TGTGCCAGCAGCCAAGAAGCAGGGAGTGGCCACACCTTC.

Ten or more counts support this clonotype. V usage is TRBV20-1 and J usage is TRBJ2-3, with a weak D call TRBD2 (6 bases). Looked up from germline, CDR1 is DFQATT and CDR2 is SNEGSKA (reference sequence). The CDR3 loop spans 12 amino acids. Trimming removed 6 bases at V and 4 bases at J, with 11 bases between. The CDR3 bases are TGCAGTGCCACGACTAGAGCAGATACGCAGTATTTT. Amino acid sequence: CSATTRADTQYF.